This TCR beta chain was captured by sequencing in a study of chronic HIV infection and antiretroviral therapy. Trimming cost V 3 bases and J 1 base, with 12 bases left between them. This CDR3 is 15 amino acids long. CDR1 LNHNV and CDR2 YYDKDF come from the germline V gene (reference sequence). From the 5' RACE reads, TCRdb called clonotypes with MiXCR, one entry per CDR3 protein. The repertoire includes around 30,000 distinct CDR3 sequences, about 9.7% of them detected once, and about 2.4% sits in the top ten. This clonotype was observed at least ten times. Sequences were obtained from peripheral blood. The V and J genes are TRBV15 and TRBJ1-1; D ambiguous. This clonotype was obtained from an adult who had HIV and had not received antiretroviral therapy, or was an uninfected healthy control (not recorded which). CDR3: CATSSGRATNTEAFF. The DNA of the CDR3 is TGTGCCACCAGCAGTGGTCGCGCTACGAACACTGAAGCTTTCTTT.